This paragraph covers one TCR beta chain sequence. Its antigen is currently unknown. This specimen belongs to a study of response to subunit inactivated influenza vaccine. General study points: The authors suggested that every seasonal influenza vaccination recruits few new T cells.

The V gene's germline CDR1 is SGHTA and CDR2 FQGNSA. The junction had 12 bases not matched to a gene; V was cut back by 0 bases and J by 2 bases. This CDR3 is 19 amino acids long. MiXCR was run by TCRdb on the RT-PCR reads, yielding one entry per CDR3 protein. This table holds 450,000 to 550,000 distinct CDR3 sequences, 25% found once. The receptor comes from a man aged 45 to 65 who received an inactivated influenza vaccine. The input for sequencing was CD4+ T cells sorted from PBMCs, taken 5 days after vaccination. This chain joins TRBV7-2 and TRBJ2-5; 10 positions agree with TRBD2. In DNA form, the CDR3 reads TGTGCCAGCAGCTTAGCCCCTAGCGGGGGAAGGGGAGAACAAGAGACCCAGTACTTC. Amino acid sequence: CASSLAPSGGRGEQETQYF.